The text below deals with one T cell receptor beta chain. The data were obtained in a study of blood T cell repertoires in COVID-19. The overall study: The United States, Italy and Spain were the sources of the acute and convalescent COVID-19 samples. In each case, the material was cDNA or gDNA derived from T cells, B-cell-depleted T cells, or PBMCs.

In the original analysis: Researchers report that nucleated cell counts were estimated from reference gene primer amplification. Produced via immunoSEQ multiplex PCR; TCRdb's table is partial and in-frame only. V and J calls and clone size are those listed in that table; D and trimming were worked out from the DNA. This sample has around 250,000 clones, with 80% to 85% found just once. The receptor's source is a woman aged 18-29 years with acute or convalescent COVID-19. Sequencing used peripheral blood.

CDR3 residues: CASSGQAQETQYF. CDR3 sequence (DNA): TGTGCCAGCAGCGGACAGGCACAAGAGACCCAGTACTTC. The chain combines TRBV7-9 with TRBJ2-5, with 7 bases identical to TRBD1. The germline V gene has CDR1 SEHNR and CDR2 FQNEAQ (reference sequence). The CDR3 is 13 residues long. V trimming: 5 bases; J trimming: 2 bases; junction bases outside the gene matches: 2.